This passage covers 18 T cell receptor beta chains from one sample sequenced in a study of CD8+ T cells in alopecia areata. Following RNA extraction, reverse transcription yielded cDNA that acted as the sequencing template. This table comes from immunoSEQ multiplex PCR, and its TCRdb copy is limited to in-frame clones, with some not included. The sample has some 130,000 clones, around 49% seen once. This sample comprised CD8+ T cells sorted from blood, obtained at week 0. These receptor sequences come from a human donor with alopecia areata.

The chain joins TRBV30 to TRBJ1-1; TRBD1 matches 8 bases. With V trimmed by 5 bases and J by 4 bases, 9 bases remained unmatched. Per germline, CDR1 GTSNPN and CDR2 SVGIG (reference sequence). This CDR3 has 14 residues. CDR3: CAWRYRTGITEAFF. The CDR3 DNA reads as TGTGCCTGGCGCTATCGGACAGGGATCACTGAAGCTTTCTTT.

V is TRBV29-1 and J is TRBJ1-2; D is possibly TRBD1 (6 bases). From germline, CDR1 is SQVTM and CDR2 ANQGSEA. The CDR3 is 15 amino acids. The V gene lost 0 bases and the J gene lost 5 bases, with 16 bases spanning the gap. CDR3 region: CSVEDREGQSYGYTF. The CDR3 DNA follows: TGCAGCGTTGAAGATCGAGAAGGACAGTCATATGGCTACACCTTC.

The chain employs TRBV30 and TRBJ1-2; no reliable D call. The CDR3 loop spans 12 amino acids. CDR1 is GTSNPN and CDR2 is SVGIG in the germline V gene (reference sequence). Trimming removed 4 bases at V and 6 bases at J, with 12 bases between. This chain's CDR3 is CAWTSPRDGYTF. In DNA form, the CDR3 reads TGTGCCTGGACCTCGCCAAGGGATGGCTACACCTTC.

This chain links TRBV27 with TRBJ2-7; 8 bases match TRBD2. The V segment lost 3 bases and the J segment 2 bases; nucleotides outside the gene matches: 3. Germline V CDR1 and CDR2: MNHEY, SMNVEV (reference sequence). CDR3 length: 14 residues. The CDR3 coding sequence is TGTGCCAGCAGTTTCGTCGGGGGGGCCTACGAGCAGTACTTC. Translation: CASSFVGGAYEQYF.

This sequence joins TRBV29-1 and TRBJ2-2; D gene ambiguous. There are 12 residues in the CDR3. The germline V and J ends were trimmed by 8 bases and 7 bases, with 14 bases remaining between them. Germline V gene data show CDR1 as SQVTM and CDR2 as ANQGSEA. The chain's CDR3 is CSSPRADGELFF. DNA of the CDR3: TGCAGCTCCCCCCGGGCCGACGGGGAGCTGTTTTTT.

The V gene is TRBV20-1, the J gene TRBJ1-1; D is ambiguous. Trimming removed 6 bases at V and 7 bases at J, with 3 bases between. CDR3 length: 8 residues. Germline CDR1 is DFQATT and CDR2 is SNEGSKA (reference sequence). The CDR3 DNA follows: TGCAGTGCCGATGAAGCTTTCTTT. Protein sequence: CSADEAFF.

In DNA form, the CDR3 reads TGCGCCAGCAGCCCCGACCGACAGTGGTACAATCAGCCCCAGCATTTT. Amino acid sequence: CASSPDRQWYNQPQHF. This chain links TRBV4-3 with TRBJ1-5; possibly TRBD1 for D (5 bases). This CDR3 region has 16 residues. Trimming took off 4 bases at V and 3 bases at J, with 16 bases between the two ends. Germline CDR1 reads LGHNA; CDR2 reads YSLEER.

The CDR3 region is CASSQLTSGLETQYF. CDR3 coding DNA: TGCGCCAGCAGCCAACTGACTAGCGGCCTAGAGACCCAGTACTTC. The rearrangement uses TRBV4-3 and TRBJ2-5; 9 nucleotides match TRBD2. V was pared by 2 bases and J by 4 bases, with 5 bases of the junction left unmatched. The CDR3 length is 15 residues. From germline, CDR1 is LGHNA and CDR2 YSLEER.

This clone has only a few counts. The chain links TRBV25-1 to TRBJ2-4, with no clear D. The CDR3 sequence is 14 residues long. Per the germline V gene, CDR1 is MGHDK and CDR2 is SYGVNS. Deletions cut 2 bases from V and 2 bases from J, with 7 bases between. This CDR3 reads CASSEHDPKNIQYF. The DNA of the CDR3 is TGTGCCAGCAGTGAACACGACCCCAAAAACATTCAGTACTTC.

This clone occurred once. CDR3 bases: TGTGCCAGCAGTTCCAGACGGTATGGCTACACCTTC. This sequence encodes CASSSRRYGYTF. The rearrangement links TRBV27 to TRBJ1-2; D gene unclear. The CDR3 runs 12 residues. Per germline, CDR1 MNHEY and CDR2 SMNVEV (reference sequence). Trimming removed 4 bases at V and 5 bases at J, with 8 bases between.

The V call is TRBV29-1, the J call TRBJ2-1; D perhaps matches TRBD2 (6 bases). Germline lookup yields CDR1 SQVTM and CDR2 ANQGSEA. CDR3 length equals 11 residues. Trimming shortened V by 7 bases and J by 4 bases, and 8 bases separated the two germline ends. The CDR3 is CSGEEYNEQFF. The CDR3 bases are TGCAGCGGGGAGGAATACAATGAGCAGTTCTTC.

The table lists this clone with a few counts. The chain recombines TRBV6-5 with TRBJ1-2, with 10 bases aligning to TRBD1. The V gene end was trimmed by 0 bases and the J gene end by 7 bases; junction bases not matched to a gene: 2. The CDR3 has 14 amino acids. Per the germline V gene, CDR1 is MNHEY and CDR2 is SVGAGI. The CDR3 coding sequence is TGTGCCAGCAGTTACTCTGGACAGGGGGGTGGCTACACCTTC. Translating gives CASSYSGQGGGYTF.

V is TRBV29-1 and J is TRBJ2-5; no reliable D call. CDR1 is SQVTM, CDR2 ANQGSEA, per germline. This CDR3 has 13 residues. Trimming cost V 0 bases and J 3 bases, with 8 bases left between them. The CDR3 DNA reads TGCAGCGTTGAAGATGATGCCGAAGAGACCCAGTACTTC. This gives the protein CSVEDDAEETQYF.

The chain couples TRBV25-1 to TRBJ2-5; D uncertain. Between the trimmed V and J ends, which lost 2 bases and 5 bases, there was a span of 0 bases. Germline CDR1 and CDR2: MGHDK and SYGVNS. The CDR3 is 10 amino acids. The CDR3 region is CASSEETQYF. The CDR3 bases are TGTGCCAGCAGTGAAGAGACCCAGTACTTC. Combining the CDR3 with reference TRBV25-1 and TRBJ2-5 gives the whole variable domain EADIYQTPRYLVIGTGKKITLECSQTMGHDKMYWYQQDPGMELHLIHYSYGVNSTEKGDLSSESTVSRIRTEHFPLTLESARPSHTSQYLCASSEETQYFGPGTRLLVL.

This chain connects TRBV4-1 to TRBJ1-2; D is unresolved. The V end lost 1 base, the J end lost 4 bases, and 7 bases lay between the germline ends. CDR1 and CDR2 (germline): MGHRA, YSYEKL. This CDR3 has 13 residues. The CDR3 spells CASSQVGSYGYTF. Written as DNA, the CDR3 is TGCGCCAGCAGCCAAGTAGGCAGCTATGGCTACACCTTC.

The chain carries TRBV29-1 and TRBJ2-7; D is undetermined. The germline CDR1 and CDR2 sequences are SQVTM and ANQGSEA. This CDR3 spans 11 amino acids. The V end was cut by 1 base, the J end by 9 bases, with 10 bases between. The CDR3 spells CSVEGGDRQYF. Written as DNA, the CDR3 is TGCAGCGTTGAAGGGGGTGATCGGCAGTACTTC.

This clone was counted only a few times. This chain uses TRBV7-9 with TRBJ1-2, with 7 positions matching TRBD1. V shed 1 base, J shed 7 bases, and the junction held 6 bases outside the gene matches. Looked up from germline, CDR1 is SEHNR and CDR2 is FQNEAQ (reference sequence). The CDR3 loop spans 14 amino acids. DNA of the CDR3: TGTGCCAGCAGCTTAGGCGGGACAGTTCGTGGCTACACCTTC. This codes for CASSLGGTVRGYTF.

This clone has more than one count but fewer than ten. The genes are TRBV4-1 and TRBJ1-1, with D possibly being TRBD1 (5 bases). CDR1 is MGHRA, CDR2 YSYEKL, per germline. The CDR3 is 12 residues long. The V gene lost 2 bases and the J gene lost 10 bases, with 11 bases spanning the gap. CDR3 in DNA: TGCGCCAGCAGCCAACCAGGGTTTGGAGCTTTCTTT. Translated: CASSQPGFGAFF.